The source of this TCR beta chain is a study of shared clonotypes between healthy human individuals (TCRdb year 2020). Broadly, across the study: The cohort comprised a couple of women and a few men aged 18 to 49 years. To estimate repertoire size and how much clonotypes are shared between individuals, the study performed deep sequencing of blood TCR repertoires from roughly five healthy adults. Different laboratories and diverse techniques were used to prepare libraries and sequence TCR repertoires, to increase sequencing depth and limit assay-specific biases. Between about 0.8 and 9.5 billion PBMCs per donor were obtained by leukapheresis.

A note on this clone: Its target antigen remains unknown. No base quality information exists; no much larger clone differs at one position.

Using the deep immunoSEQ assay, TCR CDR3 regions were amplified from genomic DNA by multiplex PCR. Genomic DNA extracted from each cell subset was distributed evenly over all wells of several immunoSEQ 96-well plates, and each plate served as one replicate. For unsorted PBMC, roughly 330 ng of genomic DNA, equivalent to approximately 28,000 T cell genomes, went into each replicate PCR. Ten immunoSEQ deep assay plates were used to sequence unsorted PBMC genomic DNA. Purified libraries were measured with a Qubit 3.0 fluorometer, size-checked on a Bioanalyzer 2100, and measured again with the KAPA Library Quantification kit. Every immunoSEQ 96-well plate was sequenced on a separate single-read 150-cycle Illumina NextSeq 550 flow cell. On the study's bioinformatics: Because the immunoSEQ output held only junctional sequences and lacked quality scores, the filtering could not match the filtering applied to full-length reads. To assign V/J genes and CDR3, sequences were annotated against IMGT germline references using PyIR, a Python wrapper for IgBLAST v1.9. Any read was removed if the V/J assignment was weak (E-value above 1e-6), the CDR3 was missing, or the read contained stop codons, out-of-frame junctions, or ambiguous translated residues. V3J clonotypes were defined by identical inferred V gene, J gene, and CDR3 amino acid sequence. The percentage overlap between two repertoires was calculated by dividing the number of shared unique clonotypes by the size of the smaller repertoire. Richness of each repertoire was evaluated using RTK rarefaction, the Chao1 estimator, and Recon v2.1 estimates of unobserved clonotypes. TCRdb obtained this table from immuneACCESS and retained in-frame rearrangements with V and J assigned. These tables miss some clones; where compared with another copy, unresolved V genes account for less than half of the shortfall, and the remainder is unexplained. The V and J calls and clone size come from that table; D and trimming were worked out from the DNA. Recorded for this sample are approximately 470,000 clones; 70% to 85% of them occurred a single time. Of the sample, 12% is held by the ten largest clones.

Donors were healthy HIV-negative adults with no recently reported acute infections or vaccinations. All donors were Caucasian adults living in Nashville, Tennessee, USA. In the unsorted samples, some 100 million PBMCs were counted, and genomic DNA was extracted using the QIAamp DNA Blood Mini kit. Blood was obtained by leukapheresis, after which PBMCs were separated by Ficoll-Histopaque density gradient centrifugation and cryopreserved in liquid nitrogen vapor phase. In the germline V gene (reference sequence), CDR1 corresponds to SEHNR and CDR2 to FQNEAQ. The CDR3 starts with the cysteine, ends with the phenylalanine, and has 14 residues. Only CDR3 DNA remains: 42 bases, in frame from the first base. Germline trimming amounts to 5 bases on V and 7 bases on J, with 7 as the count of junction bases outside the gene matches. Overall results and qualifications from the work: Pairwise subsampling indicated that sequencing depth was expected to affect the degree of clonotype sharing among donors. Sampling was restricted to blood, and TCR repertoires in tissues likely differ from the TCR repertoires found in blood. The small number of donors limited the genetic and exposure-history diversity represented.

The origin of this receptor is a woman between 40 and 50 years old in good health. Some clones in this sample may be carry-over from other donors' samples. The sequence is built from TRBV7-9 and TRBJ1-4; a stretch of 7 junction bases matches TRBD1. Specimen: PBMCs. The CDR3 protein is CASSPQGMGEKLFF. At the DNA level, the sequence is TGTGCCAGCAGCCCACAGGGGATGGGTGAAAAACTGTTTTTT.